Shown below are 13 T cell receptor beta chains from a single sample sequenced in a study of early T cells in non-severe SARS-CoV-2 infection. MiXCR, run by TCRdb on the 5' RACE reads, gives a single entry per CDR3 protein. The sample consists of more than 90,000 distinct CDR3 sequences, 8% to 13% of them appearing once. Material: whole blood. Source of these receptors: an adult who was a healthcare worker with PCR-confirmed SARS-CoV-2 infection or an uninfected control (not recorded which).

This clonotype was seen many times. The V call is TRBV5-1, the J call TRBJ2-7; TRBD1 aligns across 7 bases. Germline CDR1 reads SGHRS; CDR2 reads YFSETQ. Trimming removed 4 bases from V and 4 bases from J; junction bases left unmatched: 11. The CDR3 consists of 15 residues. The CDR3 spells CASSPRAGGRYEQYF. The CDR3 bases are TGCGCCAGCAGCCCCCGGGCAGGGGGTAGGTACGAGCAGTACTTC.

The table lists this clonotype with many counts. An end of the junction differs from the germline gene, which may be a read error. V is TRBV7-7 and J is TRBJ2-3; 12 bases agree with TRBD1. The germline CDR1 and CDR2 sequences are SSHAT and FNYEAQ (reference sequence). CDR3 size: 19 residues. The CDR3 loop reads CASSFWDRGRVRSTDTQYF. The CDR3 DNA sequence: TGTGCTAGCAGCTTCTGGGACAGGGGGCGCGTCCGGTCCACAGATACGCAGTATTTT.

The rearrangement uses TRBV3-1 and TRBJ2-7, with 11 bases lining up with TRBD1. The germline gives CDR1 LGHDT, CDR2 YNNKEL (reference sequence). This CDR3 is 15 amino acids long. Trimming removed 4 bases from V and 1 base from J; junction bases left unmatched: 3. CDR3: CASSRTGGLSYEQYF. The CDR3 bases are TGTGCCAGCAGCCGGACAGGGGGCCTGTCCTACGAGCAGTACTTC.

The V gene is TRBV6-2 or TRBV6-3, the J gene TRBJ1-3; tentatively, D is TRBD1 (5 bases). Looked up from germline, CDR1 is MNHEY and CDR2 is SVGEGT. Between the trimmed V and J ends, which lost 0 bases and 0 bases, there was a span of 15 bases. The CDR3 has 18 residues. The CDR3 region is CASSYSGTTYSSGNTIYF. In DNA, the CDR3 is TGTGCCAGCAGTTACTCCGGGACTACGTACTCCTCTGGAAACACCATATATTTT.

This clonotype was seen ten or more times. The chain employs TRBV28 and TRBJ1-2, with 7 nucleotides matching TRBD1. V lost 4 bases, J lost 6 bases, and 5 bases stayed unmatched. Germline CDR1 MDHEN, CDR2 SYDVKM. This CDR3 is 13 amino acids long. In DNA form, the CDR3 reads TGTGCCAGCAGTTCTTTCACAGGGGATGGCTACACCTTC. Translated: CASSSFTGDGYTF.

This clonotype showed up many times. V gene TRBV4-1 combines with J gene TRBJ2-1, with a possible D match to TRBD1 (7 bases). The CDR3 length is 16 residues. The germline V gene has CDR1 MGHRA and CDR2 YSYEKL. V was shortened by 0 bases and J by 4 bases, with 13 bases between the two germline ends. CDR3 protein: CASSQEGGGAYNEQFF. The CDR3 DNA reads TGCGCCAGCAGCCAAGAAGGAGGGGGCGCGTACAATGAGCAGTTCTTC.

This clonotype has at least ten counts. V and J are TRBV2 and TRBJ1-2, with a tentative D call TRBD1 (6 bases). This CDR3 spans 12 amino acids. V dropped 7 bases and J dropped 4 bases, with 10 bases sitting between them. Germline CDR1 is SNHLY and CDR2 is FYNNEI. DNA of the CDR3: TGTGCCAGCACAGCAGGGGCCTATGGCTACACCTTC. It yields the protein CASTAGAYGYTF.

This clonotype has a handful of counts. The rearrangement joins TRBV14 to TRBJ2-1; tentative D call: TRBD2 (6 bases). Germline V gene data show CDR1 as SGHDN and CDR2 as FVKESK. CDR3 length: 13 residues. With 4 bases removed from V and 8 bases from J, the gap between germline ends came to 12 bases. The DNA for the CDR3 is TGTGCCAGCAGCCTCCAGACGGGGGATGAGCAGTTCTTC. Its translation: CASSLQTGDEQFF.

The table lists this clonotype with a few counts. This chain uses TRBV11-2 with TRBJ2-2; either TRBD1 or TRBD2 may supply D (5 bases each). Per the germline V gene, CDR1 is SGHAT and CDR2 is FQNNGV. The V end was cut by 1 base, the J end by 0 bases, with 9 bases between. The CDR3 contains 16 residues. The CDR3 DNA sequence: TGTGCCAGCAGCTTAGTAGGGACGGCGAACACCGGGGAGCTGTTTTTT. Its translation is CASSLVGTANTGELFF. The full variable domain, its missing parts supplied by reference TRBV11-2 and TRBJ2-2, is EAGVAQSPRYKIIEKRQSVAFWCNPISGHATLYWYQQILGQGPKLLIQFQNNGVVDDSQLPKDRFSAERLKGVDSTLKIQPAKLEDSAVYLCASSLVGTANTGELFFGEGSRLTVL.

The table lists this clonotype with many counts. This chain links TRBV20-1 with TRBJ1-2; D call uncertain. This CDR3 is built from 12 residues. Germline assignment: CDR1 DFQATT and CDR2 SNEGSKA (reference sequence). V lost 0 bases and J lost 7, with 9 bases in between. In DNA form, the CDR3 reads TGCAGTGCTAGAGATCTGGGGATTGGCTACACCTTC. As protein: CSARDLGIGYTF.

This clonotype was counted only a few times. The rearrangement uses TRBV10-3 and TRBJ2-7; the D gene could be TRBD1 or TRBD2 (5 bases each). The CDR3 extends over 13 amino acids. Germline V gene lookup returns CDR1 ENHRY and CDR2 SYGVKD. The V end lost 2 bases, the J end lost 5 bases, and 10 bases lay between the germline ends. CDR3 in DNA: TGTGCCATCAGTGAGCCGGGGACCGACGAGCAGTACTTC. Its protein product is CAISEPGTDEQYF.

This clonotype occurred a few times. The rearrangement links TRBV5-1 to TRBJ1-4; D uncertain. Germline V gene data show CDR1 as SGHRS and CDR2 as YFSETQ. The V and J ends lost 4 bases and 4 bases respectively, with 11 bases between them. This CDR3 comprises 14 residues. The CDR3: CASSGLGLNEKLFF. The CDR3 region has the DNA TGCGCCAGCAGCGGATTAGGTCTTAATGAAAAACTGTTTTTT.

The sample holds a few counts of this clonotype. The rearrangement uses TRBV7-9 and TRBJ2-1, with 8 positions matching TRBD2. The V gene's germline CDR1 is SEHNR and CDR2 FQNEAQ (reference sequence). The ends lost 4 bases at V and 3 bases at J; junction bases unmatched: 8. The CDR3 loop spans 16 amino acids. The CDR3: CASSSRGGAGYNEQFF. The CDR3 DNA follows: TGTGCCAGCAGCTCCCGGGGGGGCGCCGGCTACAATGAGCAGTTCTTC.